These 20 T cell receptor beta chains share one sample of origin, sequenced in a study of T cell responses to AZD1222 COVID-19 vaccine. Sequencing used immunoSEQ multiplex PCR; TCRdb keeps in-frame clones, though not all of them. There are about 85,000 clones in the sample; 80% to 90% occur only once, and around 8.2% lies in the top ten. The sample consisted of peripheral blood, taken on day 0 of AZD1222 vaccination. The receptors shown here come from an adult in good health.

The chain combines TRBV2 with TRBJ2-7; 7 nucleotides line up with TRBD2. The CDR3 runs 14 residues. Germline trimming cut 7 bases from V and 1 base from J; bases unmatched to any gene: 7. Germline assignment: CDR1 SNHLY and CDR2 FYNNEI. CDR3 residues: CASNPSGTSYEQYF. Written as DNA, the CDR3 is TGTGCCAGCAATCCTAGCGGAACTTCCTACGAGCAGTACTTC.

The gene calls are TRBV6-1 and TRBJ2-7, with 7 nucleotides matching TRBD1. The CDR3 totals 15 residues. V shed 0 bases, J shed 2 bases, and the junction held 4 bases outside the gene matches. From germline, CDR1 is MNHNS and CDR2 SASEGT. This chain's CDR3 is CASSEAGTVPYEQYF. Written as DNA, the CDR3 is TGTGCCAGCAGTGAAGCGGGGACAGTCCCCTACGAGCAGTACTTC.

The chain couples TRBV5-1 to TRBJ1-1; D is unclear. The germline V and J ends were trimmed by 0 bases and 3 bases, with 15 bases remaining between them. The CDR3 consists of 16 residues. Germline CDR1 reads SGHRS; CDR2 reads YFSETQ. CDR3 DNA: TGCGCCAGCAGCTTGGTTGGCAGGTGGAGGGACACTGAAGCTTTCTTT. It codes for CASSLVGRWRDTEAFF.

The J gene is TRBJ2-7, the V gene TRBV24-1; no reliable D call. Trimming cost V 5 bases and J 1 base, with 5 bases left between them. The CDR3 has 12 residues. Germline V gene lookup returns CDR1 KGHDR and CDR2 SFDVKD. The CDR3 sequence is CATSGNSYEQYF. CDR3 sequence (DNA): TGTGCCACCAGTGGGAATTCCTACGAGCAGTACTTC.

This clone occurred once. The genes are TRBV3-1 (or the pseudogene TRBV3-2) and TRBJ1-1, with D perhaps TRBD1 (5 bases). The CDR3 totals 14 residues. Trimming took off 5 bases at V and 3 bases at J, with 13 bases between the two ends. Germline-derived CDR1 and CDR2 are LGHDT and YNNKEL (reference sequence). Here the CDR3 reads CASSKGPGYTEAFF. CDR3 coding DNA: TGTGCCAGCAGCAAGGGGCCCGGTTACACTGAAGCTTTCTTT.

The chain employs TRBV25-1 and TRBJ1-3; the D is unclear. This CDR3 is built from 15 residues. Germline CDR1 reads MGHDK; CDR2 reads SYGVNS. Trimming removed 6 bases from V and 0 bases from J, with 12 bases in between. The CDR3 is CASRMTGLSGNTIYF. CDR3 coding DNA: TGTGCCAGCAGGATGACTGGACTCTCTGGAAACACCATATATTTT.

V gene TRBV18 combines with J gene TRBJ2-3; unclear D gene. Germline CDR1 is KGHSH and CDR2 is LQKENI. Trimming removed 0 bases from V and 3 bases from J, with 10 bases in between. The CDR3 runs to 15 residues. The CDR3 DNA reads as TGTGCCAGCTCACCACCCCGGGTTAGGACAGATACGCAGTATTTT. The encoded protein is CASSPPRVRTDTQYF. The complete variable domain, with remaining parts taken from reference TRBV18 and TRBJ2-3, reads NAGVMQNPRHLVRRRGQEARLRCSPMKGHSHVYWYRQLPEEGLKFMVYLQKENIIDESGMPKERFSAEFPKEGPSILRIQQVVRGDSAAYFCASSPPRVRTDTQYFGPGTRLTVL.

V is TRBV7-2 and J is TRBJ2-7; 10 bases are shared with TRBD1. The V gene's germline CDR1 is SGHTA and CDR2 FQGNSA. This CDR3 has 14 residues. V was pared by 5 bases and J by 3 bases, with 4 bases of the junction left unmatched. CDR3 DNA: TGTGCCAGCAGCCGGGACAGGGGCTACTACGAGCAGTACTTC. Protein product: CASSRDRGYYEQYF.

V is TRBV2 and J is TRBJ1-2; the D gene is possibly TRBD1 (5 bases). The CDR3 spans 14 residues. Trimming took 2 bases from V and 2 from J, leaving 9 bases between them. Germline CDR1 SNHLY, CDR2 FYNNEI. CDR3 residues: CASSESRGNYGYTF. In nucleotides, the CDR3 is TGTGCCAGCAGTGAAAGCCGGGGGAACTATGGCTACACCTTC.

This sequence joins TRBV5-1 and TRBJ2-3; TRBD2 aligns across 8 bases. CDR1 SGHRS and CDR2 YFSETQ come from the germline V gene. The CDR3 consists of 15 residues. Trimming at V came to 0 bases and at J to 4 bases, leaving 4 bases not matched to a gene. CDR3 in amino acids: CASSLDGTSADTQYF. The CDR3 nucleotides are TGCGCCAGCAGCTTGGACGGGACTAGTGCAGATACGCAGTATTTT.

V is TRBV12-5 and J is TRBJ2-6, with D hard to call. V lost 2 bases and J 3 bases, leaving 2 bases between the germline ends. Germline-derived CDR1 and CDR2 are LGHNT and FRNRAP. There are 13 residues in the CDR3. CDR3 bases: TGTGCTAGTGGTTTGAGTGGGGCCAACGTCCTGACTTTC. Protein: CASGLSGANVLTF.

The V call is TRBV5-1, the J call TRBJ2-5, with unresolved D. V was shortened by 3 bases and J by 5 bases, with 8 bases between the two germline ends. The CDR3 contains 12 residues. Germline V gives CDR1 SGHRS, CDR2 YFSETQ. In DNA form, the CDR3 reads TGCGCCAGCAGCTCAAGGCGGGAGACCCAGTACTTC. Its translation: CASSSRRETQYF.

This chain links TRBV7-9 with TRBJ2-1; D perhaps matches TRBD1 (6 bases). Germline V gives CDR1 SEHNR, CDR2 FQNEAQ (reference sequence). V lost 7 bases and J 9 bases, leaving 10 bases between the germline ends. The CDR3 contains 11 residues. CDR3 DNA: TGTGCCAGCACCCTAGGGGGTGAGCAGTTCTTC. The encoded protein is CASTLGGEQFF.

The chain has TRBV3-1 (or the pseudogene TRBV3-2) and TRBJ2-2; 14 bases fit TRBD2. J lost 7 bases, V lost 3 bases, and 10 bases had no gene match. The CDR3 sequence is 18 residues long. Germline loops: CDR1 LGHDT, CDR2 YNNKEL (reference sequence). As DNA, the CDR3 is TGTGCCAGCAGCCAGACGCAGGGACTAGCGGGAGTAAACGGGGAGCTGTTTTTT. It translates to CASSQTQGLAGVNGELFF.

This clone was counted only a few times. The V call is TRBV5-4, the J call TRBJ2-2, with 9 positions matching TRBD2. The junction had 8 bases not matched to a gene; V was cut back by 4 bases and J by 7 bases. Germline V gene sequence: CDR1 SGHNT, CDR2 YYREEE (reference sequence). The CDR3 covers 15 residues. The CDR3 region is CASSGASGIVGELFF. For the CDR3, the DNA is TGTGCCAGCAGCGGGGCTAGCGGGATTGTCGGGGAGCTGTTTTTT.

This clone occurred a few times. The CDR3 bases are TGTGCCAGCAGCCCCTCACTAGCGCGCTCCTACGAGCAGTACTTC. This encodes CASSPSLARSYEQYF. The chain joins TRBV27 to TRBJ2-7; 7 bases line up with TRBD2. The J segment lost 0 bases and the V segment lost 6 bases, leaving 8 bases of the junction unmatched. CDR3 length: 15 amino acids. The V gene's germline CDR1 is MNHEY and CDR2 SMNVEV (reference sequence).

V gene TRBV10-3 combines with J gene TRBJ2-5; 7 nucleotides align to TRBD1. V was pared by 5 bases and J by 5 bases, with 11 bases of the junction left unmatched. The CDR3 covers 15 residues. Germline CDR1 ENHRY, CDR2 SYGVKD. In nucleotides, the CDR3 is TGTGCCATCAGTACAGAAAAGGGGGCATGGGAGACCCAGTACTTC. The encoded protein is CAISTEKGAWETQYF.

V gene TRBV12-5 combines with J gene TRBJ2-5; no reliable D call. Trimming removed 6 bases at V and 7 bases at J, with 18 bases between. The CDR3 covers 14 residues. The germline V gene encodes CDR1 LGHNT and CDR2 FRNRAP. The CDR3: CASGRSDPLGTQYF. CDR3 coding DNA: TGTGCTAGTGGCCGGAGCGATCCCCTGGGGACCCAGTACTTC.

This rearrangement joins TRBV3-1 (or the pseudogene TRBV3-2) to TRBJ2-1; D is unclear. The germline CDR1 and CDR2 sequences are LGHDT and YNNKEL (reference sequence). The CDR3 consists of 14 residues. With 6 bases removed from V and 0 bases from J, the gap between germline ends came to 9 bases. CDR3 nucleotides: TGTGCCAGCAGTCTAGTAAGCTCCTACAATGAGCAGTTCTTC. Translation: CASSLVSSYNEQFF.

This chain links TRBV21-1 with TRBJ1-5. TRBV21-1 is classified as a pseudogene. CDR3 length equals 13 residues. The chain's CDR3 is CASREAGSQPQHF. The CDR3 DNA sequence: TGTGCCAGCAGAGAAGCGGGGTCCCAGCCCCAGCATTTT.